These 23 T cell receptor beta chains were sequenced from one sample in a study of shared clonotypes between healthy human individuals. The data were produced by immunoSEQ multiplex PCR, yet TCRdb's version contains in-frame clones alone and is incomplete. The sample carries some 240,000 clones, 65% to 70% recorded once. Sequences were obtained from memory CD4+ T cells sorted from blood. Subset here: CD45RA-negative fraction. All receptors come from a man aged 30-40 years in good health.

This clone was seen a few times. V and J are TRBV5-4 and TRBJ2-3; TRBD1 matches at 9 bases. Trimming removed 4 bases from V and 1 base from J; junction bases left unmatched: 4. Germline V gene data show CDR1 as SGHNT and CDR2 as YYREEE (reference sequence). The CDR3 extends over 15 amino acids. CDR3 sequence reads: CASSLGQGRTDTQYF. Here the CDR3 DNA reads TGTGCCAGCAGCCTCGGACAGGGGCGCACAGATACGCAGTATTTT.

V and J are TRBV27 and TRBJ1-1; TRBD1 might be the D (5 bases). V was pared by 6 bases and J by 0 bases, with 8 bases between. The CDR3 length is 13 residues. Germline values: CDR1 MNHEY, CDR2 SMNVEV (reference sequence). The CDR3 loop reads CASRQQVNTEAFF. CDR3 DNA: TGTGCCAGCAGGCAACAGGTGAACACTGAAGCTTTCTTT.

The rearrangement links TRBV14 to TRBJ2-2; 8 bases are shared with TRBD1. The CDR3 loop spans 15 amino acids. Germline V gene lookup returns CDR1 SGHDN and CDR2 FVKESK. V shed 3 bases, J shed 5 bases, and the junction held 5 bases outside the gene matches. CDR3 in DNA: TGTGCCAGCAGCCAGGACAGGGTAACAACCGGGGAGCTGTTTTTT. Its translation is CASSQDRVTTGELFF.

The J gene is TRBJ1-5, the V gene TRBV2; D unclear. Trimming stripped 0 bases from V and 4 bases from J, with 1 base between. The CDR3 runs to 12 residues. Germline loops: CDR1 SNHLY, CDR2 FYNNEI. The CDR3 loop reads CASSEANQPQHF. CDR3 bases: TGTGCCAGCAGTGAAGCAAATCAGCCCCAGCATTTT.

This chain connects TRBV6-5 to TRBJ1-2; D might be TRBD1 (6 bases). The V end lost 3 bases, the J end lost 6 bases, and 17 bases lay between the germline ends. The length of the CDR3 is 15 residues. Germline values: CDR1 MNHEY, CDR2 SVGAGI. The CDR3 protein is CASSYRLTGANGYTF. The DNA for the CDR3 is TGTGCCAGCAGTTATCGGCTGACGGGGGCGAATGGCTACACCTTC.

Points on this clone: Other nucleotide sequences from this sample produce the same CDR3. The chain couples TRBV28 to TRBJ1-3, with D uncertain. CDR3 length equals 12 residues. V was cut by 6 bases and J by 4 bases, with 7 bases left in between. Germline assignment: CDR1 MDHEN and CDR2 SYDVKM. The CDR3 nucleotides are TGTGCCAGCAGGAGTGCAGGAAACACCATATATTTT. Its protein is CASRSAGNTIYF.

V is TRBV11-3 and J is TRBJ2-4; either TRBD1 or TRBD2 may fit D (5 bases each). The CDR3 contains 15 residues. CDR1 and CDR2 from the germline V gene are SGHNT and YENEEA. V was clipped by 5 bases and J by 2 bases, with 13 bases between them. The CDR3 is CASSTNTGPKNIQYF. The DNA of the CDR3 is TGTGCCAGCAGCACCAACACGGGGCCCAAAAACATTCAGTACTTC.

The V call is TRBV11-2, the J call TRBJ2-2, with TRBD1 identical over 7 bases. Germline lookup yields CDR1 SGHAT and CDR2 FQNNGV. V lost 6 bases to trimming and J lost 5 bases; unmatched junction nucleotides: 3. This CDR3 region has 13 residues. CDR3 DNA sequence: TGTGCCAGCAGATTGACAGGGACCGGGGAGCTGTTTTTT. This encodes CASRLTGTGELFF.

In nucleotides, the CDR3 is TGTGCCAGCAGCGGGGGACAGACTTACACTGAAGCTTTCTTT. This codes for CASSGGQTYTEAFF. The chain uses TRBV9 and TRBJ1-1, with TRBD1 identical over 7 bases. V lost 3 bases, J lost 3 bases, and 5 bases stayed unmatched. Germline V gene sequence: CDR1 SGDLS, CDR2 YYNGEE. There are 14 residues in the CDR3. Full variable domain (missing parts from reference TRBV9 and TRBJ1-1): DSGVTQTPKHLITATGQRVTLRCSPRSGDLSVYWYQQSLDQGLQFLIQYYNGEERAKGNILERFSAQQFPDLHSELNLSSLELGDSALYFCASSGGQTYTEAFFGQGTRLTVV.

The chain recombines TRBV19 with TRBJ1-2; no definite D call. The V end lost 3 bases, the J end lost 1 base, and 6 bases lay between the germline ends. The CDR3 contains 13 residues. Germline V gene data show CDR1 as LNHDA and CDR2 as SQIVND (reference sequence). CDR3 in DNA: TGTGCCAGTAGTATCCCCGGTAACTATGGCTACACCTTC. This encodes CASSIPGNYGYTF.

The CDR3, as DNA: TGTGCCAGCAGTTTACAGGGGGCGCATACTGAAGCTTTCTTT. Its translation: CASSLQGAHTEAFF. The gene calls are TRBV27 and TRBJ1-1; 8 positions agree with TRBD1. The CDR3 extends over 14 amino acids. After removal of 2 bases from V and 5 bases from J, the junction contained 4 bases not matched to a gene. The germline CDR1 and CDR2 sequences are MNHEY and SMNVEV (reference sequence).

The rearrangement uses TRBV14 and TRBJ1-3; no reliable D call. With 1 base removed from V and 2 bases from J, the gap between germline ends came to 6 bases. Germline V gene data show CDR1 as SGHDN and CDR2 as FVKESK. The CDR3 runs to 14 residues. DNA of the CDR3: TGTGCCAGCAGCCAAGCGGTGCCTGGAAACACCATATATTTT. Protein product: CASSQAVPGNTIYF.

A few counts support this clone. The CDR3 loop is CASSFSISGNTIYF. The CDR3 region has the DNA TGTGCCAGTAGTTTCTCCATTTCTGGAAACACCATATATTTT. This chain joins TRBV19 and TRBJ1-3; D is undetermined. Germline V lookup: CDR1 LNHDA, CDR2 SQIVND (reference sequence). The V end was cut by 5 bases, the J end by 1 base, with 9 bases between. The CDR3 covers 14 residues.

This chain's CDR3 is CASSLASTAQPQHF. Written as DNA, the CDR3 is TGTGCCAGCAGCTTAGCCTCTACGGCTCAGCCCCAGCATTTT. The chain recombines TRBV7-2 with TRBJ1-5; the D is unclear. Germline CDR1 SGHTA, CDR2 FQGNSA. The CDR3 spans 14 residues. Between the trimmed V and J ends, which lost 0 bases and 6 bases, there was a span of 9 bases.

The chain links TRBV14 to TRBJ2-1, with 15 bases fitting TRBD2. The CDR3 has 17 residues. Germline trimming cut 1 base from V and 7 bases from J; bases unmatched to any gene: 5. CDR1 is SGHDN and CDR2 is FVKESK in the germline V gene. CDR3 residues: CASSQGRGLAGGNEQFF. The CDR3, as DNA: TGTGCCAGCAGCCAAGGCCGGGGACTAGCGGGAGGTAATGAGCAGTTCTTC.

The chain has TRBV7-3 and TRBJ1-1; possibly TRBD1 for D (6 bases). The CDR3 totals 13 residues. Trimming took off 5 bases at V and 6 bases at J, with 13 bases between the two ends. The germline CDR1 and CDR2 sequences are SGHTA and FQGTGA. CDR3: CASSTQGGSEAFF. CDR3 nucleotides: TGTGCCAGCAGCACACAGGGAGGGTCTGAAGCTTTCTTT.

In its sample, this clone was seen many times. The V and J genes are TRBV28 and TRBJ1-5; D is undetermined. Deletions cut 5 bases from V and 9 bases from J, with 14 bases between. The length of the CDR3 is 13 residues. Per the germline V gene, CDR1 is MDHEN and CDR2 is SYDVKM. The CDR3 DNA reads TGTGCCAGCAGTCGGACCTTGGGGAGGCCCCAGCATTTT. Its protein product is CASSRTLGRPQHF. The full variable domain, its missing parts supplied by reference TRBV28 and TRBJ1-5, is DVKVTQSSRYLVKRTGEKVFLECVQDMDHENMFWYRQDPGLGLRLIYFSYDVKMKEKGDIPEGYSVSREKKERFSLILESASTNQTSMYLCASSRTLGRPQHFGDGTRLSIL.

The chain employs TRBV19 and TRBJ1-2; 8 bases line up with TRBD1. This CDR3 is built from 12 residues. Germline V gives CDR1 LNHDA, CDR2 SQIVND (reference sequence). The CDR3 sequence is CAIGQGTSGYTF. The CDR3 nucleotides are TGTGCTATCGGACAGGGAACTTCAGGCTACACCTTC.

This clone was observed a handful of times. V gene TRBV7-9 combines with J gene TRBJ2-7; D might be TRBD1 or TRBD2, each matching 5 bases. Germline V gives CDR1 SEHNR, CDR2 FQNEAQ (reference sequence). This CDR3 has 14 residues. V was pared by 1 base and J by 2 bases, with 9 bases between. The CDR3 sequence: CASSLVGTTYEQYF. The CDR3 DNA sequence: TGTGCCAGCAGCTTAGTTGGGACCACCTACGAGCAGTACTTC.

V usage is TRBV29-1 and J usage is TRBJ2-7; no reliable D call. Germline V lookup: CDR1 SQVTM, CDR2 ANQGSEA. The ends were cut back, 7 bases at V and 5 bases at J, with 15 bases in the middle. This CDR3 comprises 12 residues. The CDR3 DNA sequence: TGCAGCGCCTCATCGGAGACCCACGAGCAGTACTTC. The encoded protein is CSASSETHEQYF.

The rearrangement joins TRBV28 to TRBJ2-3; the match to TRBD2 covers 9 bases. Per the germline V gene, CDR1 is MDHEN and CDR2 is SYDVKM. This CDR3 is built from 12 residues. CDR3 loop: CAAGGPIDTQYF. For the CDR3, the DNA is TGTGCGGCGGGAGGGCCGATAGATACGCAGTATTTT.

The genes are TRBV6-5 and TRBJ1-2; maybe TRBD1 (6 bases). The CDR3 is 14 amino acids. The germline V and J ends were trimmed by 7 bases and 4 bases, with 16 bases remaining between them. Germline V gives CDR1 MNHEY, CDR2 SVGAGI. The CDR3 DNA reads TGTGCCAGCACTCCAAGGGGGGGCGCCTATGGCTACACCTTC. Encoded protein: CASTPRGGAYGYTF.

This clone was recorded only once. The V and J genes are TRBV18 and TRBJ2-3; unclear D gene. Germline CDR1 is KGHSH and CDR2 is LQKENI. Trimming stripped 1 base from V and 6 bases from J, with 11 bases between. The CDR3 loop spans 14 amino acids. The CDR3 nucleotides read TGTGCCAGCTCACCACAGTCAGCCCGGGATACGCAGTATTTT. Protein: CASSPQSARDTQYF.